Presented here are 21 T cell receptor beta chains from one specimen sequenced in a study of blood T cells in healthy people across ages. The use of a sample-barcoded 5' primer and a J-beta primer mix characterized a second PCR of roughly 6 to 11 cycles. MiXCR, applied by TCRdb to the 5' RACE reads, yields one record per CDR3 protein. In the table there are over 600,000 distinct CDR3 sequences, 35% to 60% of which are singletons. The sequenced sample consisted of blood. These receptors were taken from a man aged 80 or over in good health.

CDR3 sequence reads: CSAMTSGIYNEQFF. CDR3 nucleotides: TGCAGTGCAATGACTAGCGGGATTTACAATGAGCAGTTCTTC. This chain uses TRBV20-1 with TRBJ2-1, with 11 bases identical to TRBD2. Losses at the gene ends were 6 bases for V and 4 bases for J; bases not matched to a gene: 5. Looked up from germline, CDR1 is DFQATT and CDR2 is SNEGSKA (reference sequence). The CDR3 has 14 residues.

This clonotype was counted at least ten times. This chain links TRBV12-3 or TRBV12-4 with TRBJ1-2; 7 bases are shared with TRBD1. The CDR3 runs 12 residues. V trimming: 11 bases; J trimming: 8 bases; junction bases outside the gene matches: 11. The CDR3 sequence: CASQGDPWGYTF. The CDR3 DNA reads TGTGCCTCCCAGGGGGATCCTTGGGGCTACACCTTC.

The chain couples TRBV7-2 to TRBJ2-7; D perhaps matches TRBD2 (6 bases). The V and J ends lost 2 bases and 0 bases respectively, with 11 bases between them. Germline-derived CDR1 and CDR2 are SGHTA and FQGNSA. This CDR3 is 15 amino acids long. The CDR3 loop is CASSLRASASYEQYF. The CDR3 nucleotides read TGTGCCAGCAGCTTACGGGCTAGCGCCTCCTACGAGCAGTACTTC.

The chain has TRBV27 and TRBJ2-3; no clear D gene. CDR1 and CDR2 from the germline V gene are MNHEY and SMNVEV (reference sequence). This CDR3 has 14 amino acids. With 4 bases removed from V and 4 bases from J, the gap between germline ends came to 12 bases. CDR3 bases: TGTGCCAGCAGTTACCAGGTCCCGGCAGATACGCAGTATTTT. It specifies CASSYQVPADTQYF.

This clonotype has just a few counts. The chain couples TRBV12-3 or TRBV12-4 to TRBJ1-5; possible D gene TRBD1, 6 bases. This CDR3 comprises 14 residues. V was pared by 4 bases and J by 0 bases, with 7 bases between. This CDR3 reads CASSSDSSNQPQHF. CDR3 coding DNA: TGTGCCAGCAGTTCGGACAGTAGCAATCAGCCCCAGCATTTT.

V gene TRBV7-2 combines with J gene TRBJ2-1; a possible D gene is TRBD2 (5 bases). The germline V gene has CDR1 SGHTA and CDR2 FQGNSA. V was trimmed by 5 bases and J by 6 bases, leaving 14 bases between them. The CDR3 consists of 14 residues. For the CDR3, the DNA is TGTGCCAGCAGCGGTCGACTATTATCCAATGAGCAGTTCTTC. This encodes CASSGRLLSNEQFF.

Many counts were recorded for this clonotype. The J gene is TRBJ2-5, the V gene TRBV14, with 8 bases matching TRBD2. The ends lost 1 base at V and 0 bases at J; junction bases unmatched: 1. The CDR3 length is 15 residues. Looked up from germline, CDR1 is SGHDN and CDR2 is FVKESK. The CDR3 is CASSQALADQETQYF. The CDR3 DNA reads TGTGCCAGCAGCCAAGCACTAGCGGACCAAGAGACCCAGTACTTC.

Comment on this clonotype: One base away lies a much larger clone, so this may be a sequencing read error. This chain joins TRBV5-1 and TRBJ2-1; D uncertain. Looked up from germline, CDR1 is SGHRS and CDR2 is YFSETQ. The CDR3 is 12 amino acids. Trimming took off 2 bases at V and 6 bases at J, with 6 bases between the two ends. The CDR3 reads CASSFVCNEQFF. Written as DNA, the CDR3 is TGCGCCAGCAGCTTCGTTTGCAATGAGCAGTTCTTC. Supplemented by reference TRBV5-1 and TRBJ2-1, the full variable domain reads KAGVTQTPRYLIKTRGQQVTLSCSPISGHRSVSWYQQTPGQGLQFLFEYFSETQRNKGNFPGRFSGRQFSNSRSEMNVSTLELGDSALYLCASSFVCNEQFFGPGTRLTVL.

The chain links TRBV28 to TRBJ2-1; 10 nucleotides agree with TRBD2. This CDR3 comprises 15 residues. Germline V gives CDR1 MDHEN, CDR2 SYDVKM. V was pared by 5 bases and J by 11 bases, with 12 bases of the junction left unmatched. The CDR3 reads CASSVAGGDYSKQFF. CDR3 bases: TGTGCCAGCAGTGTAGCGGGAGGAGATTATAGTAAGCAGTTCTTC.

This clonotype was detected ten times or more. This chain joins TRBV27 and TRBJ2-7; 7 bases fit TRBD2. From germline, CDR1 is MNHEY and CDR2 SMNVEV (reference sequence). The CDR3 runs 15 residues. V lost 5 bases and J lost 1; bases outside the gene matches: 8. The CDR3 loop is CASSKLALSSYEQYF. CDR3 coding DNA: TGTGCCAGCAGTAAACTAGCGCTTTCTTCCTACGAGCAGTACTTC.

The V call is TRBV28, the J call TRBJ1-2; D gene uncertain. CDR1 and CDR2 from the germline V gene are MDHEN and SYDVKM. CDR3 length: 13 amino acids. V shed 6 bases and J shed 7 bases, with 15 bases lying between them. This CDR3 is CASRDGRRPGYTF. The CDR3 DNA follows: TGTGCCAGCAGAGACGGGCGCCGGCCTGGCTACACCTTC.

This clonotype came up many times. J is TRBJ2-7 and V is TRBV11-3, with 9 bases lining up with TRBD2. The CDR3 totals 15 residues. Germline V gene data show CDR1 as SGHNT and CDR2 as YENEEA. With 4 bases clipped from V and 0 bases from J, the junction kept 4 bases outside the gene matches. CDR3 region: CASSSWTSDSYEQYF. CDR3 nucleotide sequence: TGTGCCAGCAGCTCCTGGACTAGCGACTCCTACGAGCAGTACTTC.

V and J are TRBV5-1 and TRBJ1-1; no reliable D call. The germline V gene encodes CDR1 SGHRS and CDR2 YFSETQ. V lost 3 bases and J 1 base, leaving 13 bases between the germline ends. The CDR3 contains 15 residues. The CDR3 DNA reads TGCGCCAGCAGCTCCGGACGGAGGAAGAACACTGAAGCTTTCTTT. This encodes CASSSGRRKNTEAFF.

The rearrangement joins TRBV5-1 to TRBJ2-3; a weak D match, TRBD1 (5 bases). CDR3 length equals 13 residues. CDR1 and CDR2 (germline): SGHRS, YFSETQ. Trimming removed 6 bases from V and 8 bases from J, with 16 bases in between. The CDR3 DNA reads TGCGCCAGCACCCTAGACCTTCAGGGTACGCAGTATTTT. Translated, it gives CASTLDLQGTQYF.

The gene calls are TRBV12-3 or TRBV12-4 and TRBJ2-1; D possibly corresponds to TRBD2 (6 bases). The CDR3 has 16 residues. Trimming shortened V by 4 bases and J by 2 bases, and 15 bases separated the two germline ends. CDR3 loop: CASSSLEGGAYNEQFF. CDR3 DNA sequence: TGTGCCAGCAGTTCACTTGAGGGAGGCGCCTACAATGAGCAGTTCTTC.

This clonotype has a count of ten or more. The chain recombines TRBV28 with TRBJ2-3, with 8 bases matching TRBD1. The germline V gene has CDR1 MDHEN and CDR2 SYDVKM. This CDR3 is built from 15 residues. The junction had 8 bases not matched to a gene; V was cut back by 5 bases and J by 4 bases. The CDR3: CASSPTSGGADTQYF. CDR3 DNA sequence: TGTGCCAGCAGTCCTACCTCAGGGGGCGCAGATACGCAGTATTTT. The full variable domain, in which reference TRBV28 and TRBJ2-3 provide the parts outside the CDR3, is DVKVTQSSRYLVKRTGEKVFLECVQDMDHENMFWYRQDPGLGLRLIYFSYDVKMKEKGDIPEGYSVSREKKERFSLILESASTNQTSMYLCASSPTSGGADTQYFGPGTRLTVL.

The gene calls are TRBV6-1 and TRBJ2-4, with D perhaps matching TRBD2 (5 bases). Germline V gives CDR1 MNHNS, CDR2 SASEGT. This CDR3 region has 15 residues. The ends were cut back, 7 bases at V and 1 base at J, with 14 bases in the middle. CDR3 region: CASNSGINAKNIQYF. The CDR3 DNA is TGTGCCAGCAATTCGGGAATCAATGCCAAAAACATTCAGTACTTC.

This clonotype came up many times. The V call is TRBV4-3, the J call TRBJ2-5; D possibly corresponds to TRBD2 (6 bases). The CDR3 spans 14 residues. Germline V gene sequence: CDR1 LGHNA, CDR2 YSLEER. Trimming took off 0 bases at V and 11 bases at J, with 16 bases between the two ends. The CDR3 loop is CASSQEGGWGEQYF. CDR3 in DNA: TGCGCCAGCAGCCAAGAAGGCGGCTGGGGGGAGCAGTACTTC.

A few counts support this clonotype. The V and J genes are TRBV20-1 and TRBJ2-1; TRBD2 agrees at 14 bases. There are 18 residues in the CDR3. V shed 6 bases, J shed 8 bases, and the junction held 18 bases outside the gene matches. Germline V gene data show CDR1 as DFQATT and CDR2 as SNEGSKA (reference sequence). For the CDR3, the DNA is TGCAGTGCGAAAACGGGACTAGCGGGAGACAAGGTCGGGGATGAGCAGTTCTTC. Amino acid sequence: CSAKTGLAGDKVGDEQFF.

The sample holds a few counts of this clonotype. V usage is TRBV7-9 and J usage is TRBJ1-2; no clear D. V shed 5 bases and J shed 8 bases, with 9 bases lying between them. CDR1 and CDR2 (germline): SEHNR, FQNEAQ (reference sequence). The CDR3 consists of 11 residues. CDR3 loop: CASSLMAGYTF. The CDR3, as DNA: TGTGCCAGCAGCCTCATGGCGGGCTACACCTTC.

The chain links TRBV7-8 to TRBJ2-3; tentatively, D is TRBD2 (6 bases). Germline-derived CDR1 and CDR2 are SGHVS and FQNEAQ. V lost 5 bases and J lost 0, with 12 bases in between. The CDR3 totals 15 residues. Here the CDR3 reads CASSPGTFSTDTQYF. In nucleotides, the CDR3 is TGTGCCAGCAGCCCCGGGACTTTCAGCACAGATACGCAGTATTTT.